This T cell receptor (beta chain) was captured by sequencing in a study of cytomegalovirus exposure and HLA in healthy donors (dated by TCRdb to about 2017). Broadly, across the study: An earlier analysis of approximately 550 of the donors reported more than 250 Gb of sequence data and 120 million or so unique TCR beta sequences from some 180 million T cells. Several DR-DQ haplotypes were handled as single units for association and clustering because linkage in the cohort was strong. HLA typing included class I and class II loci at four-digit resolution. Approximately 300 gigabases of sequencing data and approximately 85 million unique TCR sequences were included in an early release covering roughly 700 HLA-typed donors. The study profiled the T cell repertoires of under 850 subjects by immunosequencing and related them to cytomegalovirus serostatus. Rather than using new phenotypic data, the later analysis identified candidate immune exposures from TCR beta sequences and from how often those sequences occurred across donors. Donor age, sex, ethnicity and CMV serostatus were collected together with the repertoire data. Genome-wide SNP genotypes for about 65% of the 666 donors were used in a later genetic analysis, which treated that subset as a discovery cohort. Every discovery cohort repertoire had been produced on one sequencing platform. The study aimed to test whether signatures of past pathogen exposure could be identified by cataloging public T cell receptors. The genetic ancestry cluster associated with self-reported Caucasian donors included 81% of the roughly 380 genotyped donors. To predict cytomegalovirus infection status, the study combined high-throughput TCR immunosequencing, statistical association of individual TCRs with disease status, and machine learning. To decide whether each TCR beta V gene segment behaved as functional or pseudogenic, an earlier analysis of some 570 of the donors relied on high-throughput TCR beta sequencing. In a later analysis, previously published TCR beta repertoires from 550 to 700 donors were re-analyzed and high-resolution HLA genotyping was added so that TCR occurrence patterns could be studied. Typing coverage differed by locus: A, B, C, DRB1 and DQB1 were typed in roughly 620-640 donors, DQA1 in 500 to 550, DPA1 in around 600, and DPB1 in just under 490. Among about 370 genotyped donors of the cohort, an average of around 240,000 unique TCR beta nucleotide sequences was sequenced per donor, of which roughly 17% were non-productive. Along with the approximately 600-subject first cohort, a separate validation cohort of around 110 different subjects was used.

Here V drops 5 bases and J drops 4 bases, and the junction holds 10 bases not matched to any gene. The CDR3 runs 15 residues from the cysteine to the phenylalanine. Only the CDR3 region is kept as DNA, spanning 45 bases read in frame from base 1. As encoded in the germline V gene, CDR1 is SNHLY while CDR2 is FYNNEI. About this clone itself: Its target antigen remains unknown. The record has no base qualities; no much larger clone is one base away.

The full study reports these points: The 87-base-pair reads could not distinguish some IMGT-functional V segments, including TRBV6-2 and TRBV6-3, so those segments were excluded. In a later analysis, most CMV-associated TCR beta chains were found to appear HLA-restricted, with HLA associations seemingly driven largely by CMV exposure. Because HLA typing was unavailable for some donors at each locus, only the typed subset was used in association tests. Presence/absence analyses assumed roughly uniform sequencing depth across donors, an assumption that may not hold. An earlier analysis of approximately 530 of the donors showed that most TCR beta V segments appeared in productive rearrangements either about 87% or about 30% of the time, which broadly matched IMGT annotations. Linkage disequilibrium might explain the correlated functional status among segregating V segments, but an unknown experimental factor could not be ruled out. For the cohort, immune exposure information was limited to CMV serostatus. Most TCR sequences were observed very rarely across donors, whereas some public TCRs were present in many individuals. In a later analysis, TCR association rates were found to vary across HLA loci, with the most associated TCRs seen for DRB1 alleles and the fewest for HLA-C alleles. When HLA alleles, especially DR and DQ, strongly co-occurred, attributing TCR associations to individual alleles was difficult. According to a later analysis, parvovirus B19, influenza, CMV and Epstein-Barr virus appeared linked to several top co-occurrence clusters. Compared with equally common non-associated chains, HLA-associated TCR beta chains in a later analysis were more clonally expanded and had lower generation probabilities. Only TCR beta chains were sequenced in this cohort, and the absence of alpha or paired-chain data limited detectable features. In a later analysis, about 16,000 TCR beta sequences were associated with specific HLA alleles at a false discovery rate of 0.05. The study gave a list of over 150 TCR beta chains associated with cytomegalovirus. In a later genetic analysis, a missense DCLRE1C variant was associated with V-gene and J-gene trimming of TCR beta chains, and the association was replicated in an independent cohort. A cluster of highly shared sequence variants was judged likely to represent a technical artifact of the sequencing pipeline. According to the authors, the approach could potentially be generalized to other disease states and immunological phenotypes. A further reported finding was that TCR beta sequences accurately predicted the HLA-A and HLA-B alleles for most subjects in the first cohort. In both the original and validation cohorts, the classifier was reported to diagnose cytomegalovirus status with high specificity and sensitivity. In vitro tests confirmed that three of the cytomegalovirus-associated TCR beta chains recognize cytomegalovirus antigens. Compared with the approximately 700-donor mean, donors in an Asian-associated ancestry cluster had fewer N-insertions in productive TCRs, according to a later genetic analysis. Because counts were too low, about 17 rarely observed V segments, including chromosome 9 orphons, were excluded from the earlier analysis of around 590 of the donors.

The cohort was made up of around 720 healthy bone marrow donors. Cohort members were all nominally healthy when sampled, although unrecorded immune exposures were likely present. The donor tested CMV seropositive and was one of the 289 seropositive cohort members. Every donor gave a peripheral blood sample, and the peripheral blood mononuclear cells from that sample were used for TCR beta sequencing. The Qiagen DNeasy Blood Extraction Kit was used to extract genomic DNA from the blood cell samples. Libraries were constructed by the immunoSEQ multiplex PCR assay. For the multiplex PCR, a mixture combining 60 forward primers for TCR Vbeta segments and 13 reverse primers for TCR Jbeta segments was used. A multiplex PCR assay on genomic DNA amplified the CDR3 region of rearranged TCR beta genes. On the Illumina HiSeq System, the amplified TCR beta libraries were sequenced as 87-base-pair reads. In the paper's pipeline: Across the 670 or so repertoires, a later analysis counted 60 million to 90 million unique TCR beta chains, 9 million to 14 million of which were shared by at least two donors. Raw reads were error-corrected and collapsed into unique sequences with a nearest-neighbor algorithm that merged closely related sequences to remove PCR and sequencing errors. CDR3 sequences were aligned to IMGT reference sequences to assign V, D and J gene segments. For a sequence to be retained, a match of at least six nucleotides was required to both a V gene segment and a J gene segment. A rearrangement was called productive if the CDR3 had no stop codons and remained in frame with V and J, and every other rearrangement was called non-productive. Following IMGT convention, CDR3 was defined as the stretch from the second conserved V-encoded cysteine to the conserved J-encoded phenylalanine. In an earlier analysis of 550 to 650 of the donors, sequences lacking an unambiguous match to a single V gene segment were excluded. An earlier analysis of several hundred of the donors called V segments functional above 56.7% productive rearrangements and segregating when the between-donor standard deviation exceeded 5%. To diagnose cytomegalovirus status from the catalog of TCR beta chain sequences, a statistical classification framework was built. In a later analysis, V and J genes were assigned by comparing TCR nucleotide sequences against IMGT/GENE-DB human TR gene sequences. A later analysis assigned CDR3 sequences and most-parsimonious VDJ recombination scenarios with the TCRdist pipeline. A later analysis defined each TCR beta chain by its CDR3 amino acid sequence plus V-gene family, and excluded reads lacking a unique V-gene family. In a later analysis, around 650 highly shared, low-generation-probability nucleotide sequences were removed to address suspected cross-contamination and a sequencing artifact. For each public chain, a later analysis derived a clonal expansion index from normalized ranks of inferred template counts within each repertoire. In a later analysis, generation probabilities were computed using a VDJ recombination model fitted to out-of-frame rearrangements, and the results were checked against IGoR. Hypergeometric tests were used in a later analysis to score TCR-TCR, TCR-HLA and TCR-CMV co-occurrence, with a repertoire-size bias correction applied to the TCR pairs. To estimate false discovery rates, a later analysis permuted the HLA or CMV assignments 20 times. In a later analysis, co-occurring TCRs were grouped with DBSCAN, and TCRdist sequence similarity was added when clustering was performed within HLA-allele-positive subsets. For co-occurrence clustering, repertoires with fewer than 30,000 or more than 120,000 public chains were excluded, along with roughly 5 repertoires with anomalous nucleotide sharing. Imported from immuneACCESS, the table was reduced by TCRdb to in-frame sequences with V and J called. These copies leave out some clones; in studies compared against another copy, an unresolved V gene accounts for under half, and the cause of the remainder is not known. The DNA was the basis for D and trimming; V, J and clone size are from that table. For this sample the table gives around 140,000 clones, of which about 78% were detected only once. The ten largest account for about 4.4% of the sample.

Specimen: PBMCs. The chain is encoded by TRBV2 joined to TRBJ1-2; 7 middle bases align to TRBD1. The TCR comes from a man in his fifties or sixties in good health and CMV-seropositive. Read as DNA, the sequence is TGTGCCAGCAGTTTGGGACAGCTCCCCCTCTATGGCTACACCTTC. This is translated as CASSLGQLPLYGYTF. The entire variable domain, with the stretches around the CDR3 drawn from the reference TRBV2 and TRBJ1-2 proteins, is EPEVTQTPSHQVTQMGQEVILRCVPISNHLYFYWYRQILGQKVEFLVSFYNNEISEKSEIFDDQFSVERPDGSNFTLKIRSTKLEDSAMYFCASSLGQLPLYGYTFGSGTRLTVV.